Below, 23 T cell receptor beta chains from the same sample are listed, as sequenced in a study of cytomegalovirus exposure and HLA in healthy donors. The PCR contained 60 Vbeta and 13 Jbeta primers. Profiling relied on immunoSEQ multiplex PCR, and the TCRdb table lists in-frame clones only, not all of them. The sample consists of about 130,000 clones, almost 80% of them appearing once. Sequenced: PBMCs. These receptors were taken from a female donor in good health and CMV-seronegative.

This rearrangement joins TRBV10-1 to TRBJ2-7; TRBD1 aligns across 8 bases. CDR1 and CDR2 (germline): WNHNN, SYGVQD (reference sequence). The V segment lost 2 bases and the J segment 2 bases; nucleotides outside the gene matches: 2. CDR3 size: 14 residues. The chain's CDR3 is CASSEGQGPYEQYF. The CDR3 nucleotides read TGCGCCAGCAGTGAGGGACAGGGCCCCTACGAGCAGTACTTC.

This clone has just one count. CDR3 residues: CASSVANGRDEQYF. In DNA form, the CDR3 reads TGTGCCAGCAGCGTAGCTAACGGGAGAGACGAGCAGTACTTC. The V call is TRBV9, the J call TRBJ2-7; perhaps TRBD2 as D (6 bases). The CDR3 totals 14 residues. V lost 0 bases and J lost 5, with 12 bases in between. From germline, CDR1 is SGDLS and CDR2 YYNGEE.

This chain connects TRBV4-2 to TRBJ2-7; 11 bases are a match to TRBD1. The CDR3 consists of 16 residues. Germline assignment: CDR1 LGHNA and CDR2 YNFKEQ. V trimming: 0 bases; J trimming: 3 bases; junction bases outside the gene matches: 4. CDR3 in DNA: TGTGCCAGCAGCCAAGATGGACAGGGGGCCGGCTACGAGCAGTACTTC. This gives the protein CASSQDGQGAGYEQYF.

V is TRBV6-1 and J is TRBJ2-1; maybe TRBD2 (5 bases). CDR1 MNHNS and CDR2 SASEGT come from the germline V gene. V lost 7 bases, J lost 7 bases, and 14 bases lay in between. CDR3 size: 13 residues. CDR3 sequence (DNA): TGTGCCAGCATGGTGTTACGGGGAAATGAGCAGTTCTTC. Translating gives CASMVLRGNEQFF.

This chain joins TRBV5-5 and TRBJ1-1; the match to TRBD1 covers 12 bases. Trimming removed 3 bases from V and 3 bases from J; junction bases left unmatched: 6. The CDR3 is 16 residues long. CDR1 and CDR2 (germline): SGHKS, YYEKEE (reference sequence). The CDR3 sequence: CASSWDRGRVDTEAFF. DNA of the CDR3: TGTGCCAGCAGCTGGGACAGGGGGCGGGTTGACACTGAAGCTTTCTTT.

The chain employs TRBV5-1 and TRBJ2-3; D possibly corresponds to TRBD2 (6 bases). The V gene lost 4 bases and the J gene lost 2 bases, with 23 bases spanning the gap. CDR1 and CDR2 (germline): SGHRS, YFSETQ. The CDR3 is 18 residues long. The CDR3 DNA reads as TGCGCCAGCAGCCCCCCGCCATTGAGAGCGGGCTTCACAGATACGCAGTATTTT. This translates into CASSPPPLRAGFTDTQYF.

V and J are TRBV7-2 and TRBJ2-7, with 7 bases aligning to TRBD2. The CDR3 is made up of 15 amino acids. CDR1 and CDR2 from the germline V gene are SGHTA and FQGNSA. Losses at the gene ends were 5 bases for V and 0 bases for J; bases not matched to a gene: 7. CDR3 sequence reads: CASSQGASGSYEQYF. Here the CDR3 DNA reads TGTGCCAGCAGCCAAGGGGCTAGCGGCTCCTACGAGCAGTACTTC.

The chain carries TRBV6-1 and TRBJ1-5, with a tentative D call TRBD1 (6 bases). CDR3 length: 13 amino acids. V was cut by 2 bases and J by 5 bases, with 7 bases left in between. Germline assignment: CDR1 MNHNS and CDR2 SASEGT. The CDR3 here is CASSEQGYQPQHF. CDR3 nucleotide sequence: TGTGCCAGCAGTGAACAGGGGTATCAGCCCCAGCATTTT.

The chain has TRBV29-1 and TRBJ1-2; D unresolved. The CDR3 consists of 13 residues. The germline CDR1 and CDR2 sequences are SQVTM and ANQGSEA. The germline V and J ends were trimmed by 0 bases and 3 bases, with 8 bases remaining between them. The CDR3 reads CSVEEVGDYGYTF. CDR3 nucleotides: TGCAGCGTTGAAGAAGTGGGAGACTATGGCTACACCTTC. The whole variable domain, remainder taken from reference TRBV29-1 and TRBJ1-2, is SAVISQKPSRDICQRGTSLTIQCQVDSQVTMMFWYRQQPGQSLTLIATANQGSEATYESGFVIDKFPISRPNLTFSTLTVSNMSPEDSSIYLCSVEEVGDYGYTFGSGTRLTVV.

This rearrangement joins TRBV6-5 to TRBJ2-7, with D unclear. The CDR3 has 14 amino acids. V lost 6 bases, J lost 5 bases, and 17 bases lay in between. In germline, CDR1 is MNHEY, CDR2 SVGAGI. The CDR3, as DNA: TGTGCCAGCAGGCTGGCGGTAGGCCCCCACGAGCAGTACTTC. Its protein is CASRLAVGPHEQYF.

V is TRBV5-4 and J is TRBJ2-5, with 7 positions matching TRBD2. CDR3 length: 15 amino acids. Germline V gene lookup returns CDR1 SGHNT and CDR2 YYREEE (reference sequence). V was pared by 4 bases and J by 1 base, with 7 bases of the junction left unmatched. The CDR3 region is CASSPSLAVQETQYF. CDR3 nucleotides: TGTGCCAGCAGCCCCAGCCTAGCGGTCCAAGAGACCCAGTACTTC.

The chain joins TRBV29-1 to TRBJ2-7, with 8 bases matching TRBD1. The CDR3 sequence is 14 residues long. In germline, CDR1 is SQVTM, CDR2 ANQGSEA. The CDR3 bases are TGCAGAGAATCAACAGGGGGTCATTTCCACGAGCAGTACTTC. It encodes CRESTGGHFHEQYF.

The chain combines TRBV27 with TRBJ1-2; possible D gene TRBD1, 6 bases. Trimming took off 8 bases at V and 4 bases at J, with 14 bases between the two ends. In germline, CDR1 is MNHEY, CDR2 SMNVEV (reference sequence). The CDR3 runs 13 residues. CDR3 protein: CASSQDRFYGYTF. Here the CDR3 DNA reads TGTGCCAGCTCCCAGGACAGATTCTATGGCTACACCTTC.

The V call is TRBV9, the J call TRBJ2-1, with 11 nucleotides matching TRBD2. The V gene end was trimmed by 2 bases and the J gene end by 7 bases; junction bases not matched to a gene: 8. Germline V CDR1 and CDR2: SGDLS, YYNGEE. The CDR3 length is 16 residues. This CDR3 reads CASSVGLAGGRNEQFF. As DNA, the CDR3 is TGTGCCAGCAGCGTCGGGCTAGCGGGAGGAAGGAATGAGCAGTTCTTC.

V gene TRBV7-9 combines with J gene TRBJ1-4; D perhaps matches TRBD1 (6 bases). Deletions cut 7 bases from V and 6 bases from J, with 24 bases between. CDR3 length: 17 residues. In germline, CDR1 is SEHNR, CDR2 FQNEAQ (reference sequence). CDR3 sequence (DNA): TGTGCCAGCACCCCTTCCCAAGGGGGAAAGGGGGATGAAAAACTGTTTTTT. This translates into CASTPSQGGKGDEKLFF.

This chain uses TRBV29-1 with TRBJ2-1; D not certain. The CDR3 is 12 amino acids. From germline, CDR1 is SQVTM and CDR2 ANQGSEA. V lost 7 bases to trimming and J lost 6 bases, with 13 bases between them. CDR3 nucleotide sequence: TGCAGCGGGGCTCGATCAAGCAATGAGCAGTTCTTC. Its translation is CSGARSSNEQFF.

The chain uses TRBV5-1 and TRBJ1-1; D gene ambiguous. V lost 4 bases, J lost 2 bases, and 6 bases lay in between. The CDR3 consists of 12 residues. Per the germline V gene, CDR1 is SGHRS and CDR2 is YFSETQ. The CDR3 loop is CASSPSNTEAFF. The CDR3 DNA is TGCGCCAGCAGCCCGAGCAACACTGAAGCTTTCTTT.

The gene calls are TRBV7-2 and TRBJ2-6; 12 positions agree with TRBD2. CDR1 is SGHTA, CDR2 FQGNSA, per germline. The junction had 6 bases not matched to a gene; V was cut back by 5 bases and J by 1 base. This CDR3 region has 18 residues. CDR3 protein: CASSLGTSGWSGANVLTF. As DNA, the CDR3 is TGTGCCAGCAGCCTCGGGACTAGCGGGTGGTCTGGGGCCAACGTCCTGACTTTC.

The chain has TRBV2 and TRBJ2-5; D is uncertain. The CDR3 totals 13 residues. The V end was cut by 2 bases, the J end by 2 bases, with 6 bases between. The V gene's germline CDR1 is SNHLY and CDR2 FYNNEI. CDR3 residues: CASSEYTQETQYF. The CDR3 nucleotides read TGTGCCAGCAGTGAATACACGCAAGAGACCCAGTACTTC.

This clone has a handful of counts. V usage is TRBV11-2 and J usage is TRBJ2-6, with D perhaps matching TRBD2 (5 bases). Germline CDR1 SGHAT, CDR2 FQNNGV. This CDR3 is built from 17 residues. The V end was cut by 1 base, the J end by 0 bases, with 10 bases between. CDR3 in amino acids: CASSLGSGFSGANVLTF. Here the CDR3 DNA reads TGTGCCAGCAGCTTAGGTTCGGGGTTCTCTGGGGCCAACGTCCTGACTTTC.

V and J are TRBV5-4 and TRBJ2-2, with TRBD2 matching 12 bases. The CDR3 loop spans 16 amino acids. The V gene's germline CDR1 is SGHNT and CDR2 YYREEE (reference sequence). V was clipped by 4 bases and J by 5 bases; unmatched bases: 6. For the CDR3, the DNA is TGTGCCAGCAGCGCGCTAGCGGGAGGGGGGACCGGGGAGCTGTTTTTT. It codes for CASSALAGGGTGELFF.

This chain connects TRBV4-1 to TRBJ2-5; D is perhaps TRBD2 (5 bases). CDR3 length: 16 amino acids. Germline assignment: CDR1 MGHRA and CDR2 YSYEKL. Trimming removed 4 bases from V and 1 base from J, with 16 bases in between. CDR3 amino acids: CASSLSGMQTQETQYF. The CDR3 DNA is TGCGCCAGCAGCCTTTCGGGAATGCAAACCCAAGAGACCCAGTACTTC.

The chain joins TRBV6-5 to TRBJ2-5; the match to TRBD2 covers 13 bases. The J call is doubtful: the DNA matches TRBJ2-7 better. The V gene's germline CDR1 is MNHEY and CDR2 SVGAGI. The CDR3 is made up of 15 amino acids. The CDR3: CASSFGTSGIGEQYF. DNA of the CDR3: TGTGCCAGCAGTTTCGGGACTAGCGGGATTGGCGAGCAGTACTTC.